The entry below describes one T cell receptor (beta chain). Antigen specificity is unknown. CDR3 length equals 14 residues. The V end lost 0 bases, the J end lost 4 bases, and 9 bases lay between the germline ends. Germline-derived CDR1 and CDR2 are MNHEY and SVGAGI. Profiling relied on immunoSEQ multiplex PCR, and the TCRdb table lists in-frame clones only, not all of them. The sample carries about 280,000 clones, 80% to 90% recorded once. The sample originates from a study of cytomegalovirus exposure and HLA in healthy donors. Study findings and constraints: Most observed TCR sequences were rare, whereas some public TCRs were detected in many donors.

The chain joins TRBV6-5 to TRBJ1-1, with TRBD1 as a possible D gene (5 bases). The clonotype originates from a woman younger than 30 in good health and CMV-seronegative. The sample taken for sequencing was PBMCs. In DNA, the CDR3 is TGTGCCAGCAGTTACTCGGGACTTGGCACTGAAGCTTTCTTT. Its protein product is CASSYSGLGTEAFF.